This TCR beta chain was captured in a study of blood T cells in healthy people across ages. Notes on this clonotype: Its antigen is unidentified.

A second PCR, run for about 7 to 12 cycles, used a sample-barcoded 5' primer plus a J-beta primer mix. TCRdb recomputed calls from the 5' RACE reads with MiXCR, one row per CDR3 protein. Among more than 650,000 distinct CDR3 sequences, about a fifth were seen once, and the ten largest hold less than 25%. The CDR3 has 14 residues. Per the germline V gene, CDR1 is KGHDR and CDR2 is SFDVKD. V lost 2 bases and J lost 4, with 8 bases in between. General study results and limits: Both higher diversity and more naive CD4+ cells marked long-lived donors when set against aged donors.

The sample providers were healthy Caucasian people from Russia, aged about 6 to 100. This sequence originates from a man in his 70s in good health. The rearrangement joins TRBV24-1 to TRBJ1-5; possible D gene TRBD1, 6 bases. Sequenced input: blood. In DNA form, the CDR3 reads TGTGCCACCAGTGATTGGACAGCAAATCAGCCCCAGCATTTT. This sequence encodes CATSDWTANQPQHF.